What follows are 3 T cell receptor beta chains derived from one specimen sequenced in a study of shared clonotypes between healthy human individuals. The method was immunoSEQ multiplex PCR; TCRdb's version includes in-frame clones alone and lacks a portion of them. The profile covers 2 million to 2.5 million clones, with roughly 95% appearing a single time and roughly 1% taken by the ten largest. Terminally differentiated effector memory CD45RA+ cells were excluded from the naive CD8 cells, which were CD45RO-negative and positively selected for CCR7. Input material: naive CD8+ T cells sorted from blood. Every receptor here comes from a man younger than 30 in good health.

This clone was seen just once. The sample has other DNA sequences that encode this CDR3 too. CDR3 sequence reads: CASSLGVTSTDTQYF. In DNA form, the CDR3 reads TGTGCCAGCAGTTTAGGGGTAACTAGCACAGATACGCAGTATTTT. J is TRBJ2-3 and V is TRBV5-4; the D gene is possibly TRBD1 (5 bases). Germline loops: CDR1 SGHNT, CDR2 YYREEE (reference sequence). The CDR3 runs 15 residues. Trimming stripped 5 bases from V and 0 bases from J, with 13 bases between.

This chain connects TRBV29-1 to TRBJ1-2; maybe TRBD1 (5 bases). Trimming pared 7 bases from V and 0 bases from J, leaving 18 bases between. The V gene's germline CDR1 is SQVTM and CDR2 ANQGSEA. This CDR3 is built from 15 residues. CDR3: CSAGLRDGTNYGYTF. CDR3 DNA: TGCAGCGCCGGCCTCCGGGACGGCACTAACTATGGCTACACCTTC.

The chain links TRBV29-1 to TRBJ2-5; 8 bases map to TRBD2. Germline V lookup: CDR1 SQVTM, CDR2 ANQGSEA. The ends lost 6 bases at V and 0 bases at J; junction bases unmatched: 9. The CDR3 runs to 15 residues. In nucleotides, the CDR3 is TGCAGCGTGGAACAAGCGGGGGCGTACCAAGAGACCCAGTACTTC. Translation gives CSVEQAGAYQETQYF.